These T cell receptor beta chains were read from a single sample in a study of blood T cell repertoires in COVID-19. The protocol was immunoSEQ multiplex PCR, while the TCRdb copy is restricted to in-frame clones and leaves out a portion. The table records 490,000 or so clones, 70% to 90% of them present only once. Sequencing was carried out using PBMCs or T cells enriched from blood (not recorded which). The source of these receptors is a woman aged 55-69 years who had recovered from COVID-19. CDR3s include the opening cysteine and the closing phenylalanine or tryptophan. The D gene is left open where the match is weak. Only some rows state a clone size, as once, few, many or a class for expanded clones.

D,V,J,size,CDR3,DNA
TRBD1,TRBV2,TRBJ1-1,.,CASSRDRGLNTEAFF,TGTGCCAGCAGCCGGGACAGGGGATTGAACACTGAAGCTTTCTTT
.,TRBV5-1,TRBJ1-2,.,CASSQAGDYGYTF,TGCGCCAGCAGCCAGGCAGGGGACTATGGCTACACCTTC
TRBD2,TRBV9,TRBJ2-1,.,CASSVTSGVRTDEQFF,TGTGCCAGCAGCGTGACTAGCGGGGTCCGGACGGATGAGCAGTTCTTC
TRBD2,TRBV4-1,TRBJ2-2,.,CASSPGLAGPSGGLFF,TGCGCCAGCAGCCCGGGACTAGCGGGGCCCTCGGGAGGGCTGTTTTTT
TRBD2,TRBV2,TRBJ2-1,.,CASSGLAGGNEQFF,TGTGCCAGCAGTGGACTAGCGGGGGGGAATGAGCAGTTCTTC
.,TRBV18,TRBJ1-2,.,CASSPGATGVGGYTF,TGTGCCAGCTCACCGGGGGCGACCGGGGTCGGAGGCTACACCTTC
TRBD1,TRBV12-3/TRBV12-4,TRBJ2-1,.,CASSFGQGNEQFF,TGTGCCAGCAGTTTTGGACAGGGCAATGAGCAGTTCTTC
.,TRBV5-8,TRBJ1-4,.,CASSLESVQGRILENEKLFF,TGTGCCAGCAGCTTGGAGTCAGTGCAGGGCCGAATTTTGGAGAATGAAAAACTGTTTTTT
TRBD1,TRBV6-2/TRBV6-3,TRBJ1-1,.,CASSYSRQQGMAFF,TGTGCCAGCAGTTACTCGCGCCAACAGGGGATGGCTTTCTTT
TRBD2,TRBV4-1,TRBJ2-3,.,CASSQFTSVTDTQYF,TGCGCCAGCAGCCAATTCACTAGCGTTACAGATACGCAGTATTTT
TRBD1,TRBV4-1,TRBJ1-6,.,CASSLRDRDNSPLHF,TGCGCCAGCAGCCTCCGGGACAGGGATAATTCACCCCTCCACTTT
.,TRBV18,TRBJ1-1,.,CASSPSVNTEAFF,TGTGCCAGCTCACCCTCGGTTAACACTGAAGCTTTCTTT
.,TRBV20-1,TRBJ1-2,.,CSAPAGYGYTF,TGCAGTGCCCCGGCGGGCTATGGCTACACCTTC
TRBD1,TRBV18,TRBJ1-4,.,CASSPLVGTGDEKLFF,TGTGCCAGCTCACCGCTTGTTGGGACAGGGGACGAAAAACTGTTTTTT
TRBD1,TRBV28,TRBJ2-1,once,CASSQPGTGANEQFF,TGTGCCAGCAGTCAGCCCGGGACAGGGGCCAATGAGCAGTTCTTC
TRBD1,TRBV5-6,TRBJ1-2,.,CASSTGTVNYGYTF,TGTGCCAGCAGCACTGGGACAGTCAACTATGGCTACACCTTC
.,TRBV2,TRBJ2-2,.,CASSVKGQSITGELFF,TGTGCCAGCAGCGTGAAGGGACAAAGTATCACCGGGGAGCTGTTTTTT
.,TRBV12-3/TRBV12-4,TRBJ1-3,.,CASNPGGNTIYF,TGTGCCAGCAACCCAGGTGGAAACACCATATATTTT
.,TRBV28,TRBJ1-1,few,CASSLSGGPGAFF,TGTGCCAGCAGTTTATCGGGGGGGCCCGGGGCTTTCTTT
.,TRBV2,TRBJ1-5,.,CASSEFTANQPQHF,TGTGCCAGCAGTGAATTTACAGCTAATCAGCCCCAGCATTTT
TRBD2,TRBV5-1,TRBJ2-5,.,CASSSTSGATGGQYF,TGCGCCAGCAGCTCGACTAGCGGGGCGACGGGGGGCCAGTACTTC
TRBD1,TRBV20-1,TRBJ1-4,.,CSASPTGLEKLFF,TGCAGTGCTAGTCCGACAGGGCTTGAAAAACTGTTTTTT
.,TRBV19,TRBJ2-1,.,CASSIYGTYYNEQFF,TGTGCCAGTAGTATATACGGGACATATTACAATGAGCAGTTCTTC
TRBD2,TRBV4-2,TRBJ2-3,.,CASSQASGGGSTDTQYF,TGTGCCAGCAGCCAAGCTAGCGGGGGCGGTAGCACAGATACGCAGTATTTT
TRBD1,TRBV5-1,TRBJ1-1,.,CASRSSGTGLNTEAFF,TGCGCCAGCAGATCATCCGGGACAGGTCTGAACACTGAAGCTTTCTTT
TRBD1,TRBV20-1,TRBJ1-1,.,CSALDRGAFF,TGCAGTGCACTGGACAGGGGAGCTTTCTTT
.,TRBV5-1,TRBJ2-1,once,CASSRNGAYNEQFF,TGCGCCAGCAGCAGAAACGGAGCTTACAATGAGCAGTTCTTC
TRBD1,TRBV2,TRBJ1-1,.,CASKITGGVGTEAFF,TGTGCCAGCAAGATAACAGGGGGCGTCGGCACTGAAGCTTTCTTT
.,TRBV5-1,TRBJ2-4,.,CASSLTTELAKNIQYF,TGCGCCAGCAGCCTAACGACAGAACTAGCCAAAAACATTCAGTACTTC
TRBD1,TRBV13,TRBJ2-7,once,CASSYLGTGTYEQYF,TGTGCCAGCAGCTACCTCGGGACAGGAACCTACGAGCAGTACTTC
TRBD1,TRBV6-1,TRBJ1-1,.,CASSDPDRGAFF,TGTGCCAGCAGTGACCCAGACAGGGGAGCTTTCTTT